Below, 23 T cell receptor beta chains from the same sample are listed, as sequenced in a study of shared clonotypes between healthy human individuals. The data were produced by immunoSEQ multiplex PCR, yet TCRdb's version contains in-frame clones alone and is incomplete. The sample shows hundreds of thousands of clones, 73% of them seen only once. The sample was memory CD4+ T cells sorted from blood. The subset: CD45RA-negative fraction. Receptors originate from a woman aged 25-40 years in good health.

The rearrangement links TRBV19 to TRBJ1-2; weak D call: TRBD1 (5 bases). The V and J ends lost 6 bases and 2 bases respectively, with 10 bases between them. Germline assignment: CDR1 LNHDA and CDR2 SQIVND (reference sequence). The CDR3 sequence is 13 residues long. CDR3 in amino acids: CASSRSGNYGYTF. In nucleotides, the CDR3 is TGTGCCAGTAGCCGGTCAGGGAACTATGGCTACACCTTC. Combining the CDR3 with reference TRBV19 and TRBJ1-2 gives the whole variable domain DGGITQSPKYLFRKEGQNVTLSCEQNLNHDAMYWYRQDPGQGLRLIYYSQIVNDFQKGDIAEGYSVSREKKESFPLTVTSAQKNPTAFYLCASSRSGNYGYTFGSGTRLTVV.

This rearrangement joins TRBV2 to TRBJ2-1, with D possibly TRBD1 on 6 matching bases. The CDR3 has 13 residues. Looked up from germline, CDR1 is SNHLY and CDR2 is FYNNEI. Trimming stripped 4 bases from V and 9 bases from J, with 13 bases between. The CDR3 here is CASSGAGAFEQFF. Written as DNA, the CDR3 is TGTGCCAGCAGTGGGGCAGGGGCCTTTGAGCAGTTCTTC.

As regards this clone: In the same sample, other DNA sequences code for this CDR3. J is TRBJ2-2 and V is TRBV19; 9 bases line up with TRBD2. The ends lost 5 bases at V and 0 bases at J; junction bases unmatched: 4. Germline-derived CDR1 and CDR2 are LNHDA and SQIVND (reference sequence). The CDR3 contains 16 residues. The DNA of the CDR3 is TGTGCCAGTAGTCCCCGCGGGAGGGCGAACACCGGGGAGCTGTTTTTT. Its translation: CASSPRGRANTGELFF.

This chain connects TRBV28 to TRBJ1-5; D possibly corresponds to TRBD1 (5 bases). From germline, CDR1 is MDHEN and CDR2 SYDVKM. Deletions cut 8 bases from V and 9 bases from J, with 20 bases between. The CDR3 contains 14 residues. The CDR3 reads CASGLKGRLGPQHF. DNA for the CDR3: TGTGCCAGCGGACTCAAGGGACGCCTAGGGCCCCAGCATTTT. The full variable domain, with the rest looked up from reference TRBV28 and TRBJ1-5, is DVKVTQSSRYLVKRTGEKVFLECVQDMDHENMFWYRQDPGLGLRLIYFSYDVKMKEKGDIPEGYSVSREKKERFSLILESASTNQTSMYLCASGLKGRLGPQHFGDGTRLSIL.

The chain employs TRBV28 and TRBJ2-2, with D perhaps TRBD2 (6 bases). The V and J ends lost 11 bases and 2 bases respectively, with 15 bases between them. The length of the CDR3 is 14 residues. Germline CDR1 is MDHEN and CDR2 is SYDVKM. CDR3 amino acids: CAGGPGLNTGELFF. CDR3 sequence (DNA): TGTGCCGGAGGACCGGGACTCAACACCGGGGAGCTGTTTTTT.

This chain links TRBV5-1 with TRBJ2-1; D gene uncertain. The CDR3 extends over 14 amino acids. Trimming removed 6 bases at V and 0 bases at J, with 10 bases between. Germline CDR1 and CDR2: SGHRS and YFSETQ. The CDR3, as DNA: TGCGCCAGCACCATACAGAGCTCCTACAATGAGCAGTTCTTC. Protein sequence: CASTIQSSYNEQFF.

There are many counts of this clone. The chain links TRBV18 to TRBJ2-2; 10 bases are shared with TRBD2. This CDR3 region has 16 residues. Germline V gene lookup returns CDR1 KGHSH and CDR2 LQKENI. V lost 0 bases and J lost 7; bases outside the gene matches: 5. CDR3 in amino acids: CASSPPSGRADGELFF. The DNA for the CDR3 is TGTGCCAGCTCACCACCGAGCGGGAGGGCCGACGGGGAGCTGTTTTTT.

This chain connects TRBV5-1 to TRBJ2-5; TRBD2 agrees at 16 bases. The trim removed 0 bases at V and 3 bases at J, leaving 14 bases unmatched. CDR1 SGHRS and CDR2 YFSETQ come from the germline V gene. CDR3 length equals 21 residues. CDR3 bases: TGCGCCAGCAGCTTGGTGACCGGGCTGGGACTAGCGGGAGGGGCTGAAGAGACCCAGTACTTC. Translating gives CASSLVTGLGLAGGAEETQYF.

This clone was counted many times. The sample has other DNA sequences that encode this CDR3 too. The chain joins TRBV5-1 to TRBJ2-2; no definite D call. CDR1 and CDR2 (germline): SGHRS, YFSETQ. The germline V and J ends were trimmed by 3 bases and 5 bases, with 8 bases remaining between them. CDR3 length: 13 amino acids. As DNA, the CDR3 is TGCGCCAGCAGCTATGGCCAGACCGGGGAGCTGTTTTTT. Translating gives CASSYGQTGELFF.

The CDR3 DNA reads as TGTGCCAGCAGGGTAGCGGGAGGGCGCTACAATGAGCAGTTCTTC. Its protein is CASRVAGGRYNEQFF. This chain joins TRBV5-4 and TRBJ2-1; TRBD2 matches at 11 bases. The CDR3 contains 15 residues. V was clipped by 5 bases and J by 3 bases; unmatched bases: 4. Germline V gives CDR1 SGHNT, CDR2 YYREEE (reference sequence).

The chain recombines TRBV5-6 with TRBJ2-7, with 10 nucleotides matching TRBD1. The CDR3 runs to 16 residues. Germline loops: CDR1 SGHDT, CDR2 YYEEEE. Germline trimming cut 4 bases from V and 2 bases from J; bases unmatched to any gene: 9. The CDR3 DNA sequence: TGTGCCAGCAGCCACCCTCTTGGGACAGGGGCCTACGAGCAGTACTTC. Protein product: CASSHPLGTGAYEQYF.

This chain connects TRBV7-3 to TRBJ2-1, with a tentative D call TRBD1 (5 bases). CDR3 length: 15 residues. Deletions cut 6 bases from V and 0 bases from J, with 12 bases between. In germline, CDR1 is SGHTA, CDR2 FQGTGA. CDR3 sequence: CASSPDSRSYNEQFF. The CDR3, as DNA: TGTGCCAGCAGTCCCGACAGCCGCTCCTACAATGAGCAGTTCTTC.

The V gene is TRBV28, the J gene TRBJ1-1, with D perhaps matching TRBD1 (6 bases). The CDR3 length is 14 residues. V lost 3 bases and J lost 11, with 19 bases in between. The germline CDR1 and CDR2 sequences are MDHEN and SYDVKM. The CDR3 nucleotides read TGTGCCAGCAGTTTCTCCAGGGGATCGAGGGATGCTTTCTTT. It is translated as CASSFSRGSRDAFF.

The chain has TRBV4-1 and TRBJ2-3; TRBD2 is a possible D gene (5 bases). Trimming cost V 2 bases and J 4 bases, with 16 bases left between them. The CDR3 is 16 residues long. Germline V lookup: CDR1 MGHRA, CDR2 YSYEKL. The CDR3 coding sequence is TGCGCCAGCAGCCAAATCGGGAAGGGTACGGCAGATACGCAGTATTTT. This translates into CASSQIGKGTADTQYF.

The V call is TRBV10-3, the J call TRBJ2-7; D call uncertain. There are 14 residues in the CDR3. Germline CDR1 ENHRY, CDR2 SYGVKD. The V and J ends lost 4 bases and 2 bases respectively, with 12 bases between them. CDR3 residues: CAISGSRLTYEQYF. CDR3 sequence (DNA): TGTGCCATCAGTGGCTCGAGACTCACCTACGAGCAGTACTTC.

This clone was detected only a few times. One base away lies a much larger clone, so this may be a sequencing read error. Other DNA sequences in this sample translate to the same CDR3. This chain connects TRBV5-5 to TRBJ2-5; D remains ambiguous. The CDR3 loop spans 11 amino acids. The germline V and J ends were trimmed by 4 bases and 1 base, with 2 bases remaining between them. Germline loops: CDR1 SGHKS, CDR2 YYEKEE (reference sequence). The CDR3 loop reads CASSLQETQYF. CDR3 nucleotide sequence: TGTGCCAGCAGCCTCCAAGAGACCCAGTACTTC.

About this clone: This may stem from a read error, because a much larger clone lies one nucleotide away. The identical CDR3 is also encoded by other nucleotide sequences in the sample. The chain couples TRBV5-1 to TRBJ1-5; D uncertain. Germline CDR1 SGHRS, CDR2 YFSETQ. V shed 0 bases and J shed 3 bases, with 7 bases lying between them. The CDR3 contains 14 residues. The CDR3 DNA follows: TGCGCCAGCAGCTTGGGGGAGATCAATCAGCCCCAGCATTTT. It translates to CASSLGEINQPQHF.

This chain connects TRBV6-6 to TRBJ1-5, with TRBD1 matching 9 bases. CDR1 MNHNY and CDR2 SVGAGI come from the germline V gene (reference sequence). The J segment lost 7 bases and the V segment lost 5 bases, leaving 12 bases of the junction unmatched. CDR3 length: 16 residues. CDR3 in DNA: TGTGCCAGCAGTAGCCCCACAGGGGGCGCGGGGCAGCCCCAGCATTTT. Translating it yields CASSSPTGGAGQPQHF.

This rearrangement joins TRBV19 to TRBJ2-1; TRBD2 matches at 8 bases. Per the germline V gene, CDR1 is LNHDA and CDR2 is SQIVND (reference sequence). Trimming at V came to 5 bases and at J to 9 bases, leaving 12 bases not matched to a gene. CDR3 length equals 15 residues. CDR3 in DNA: TGTGCCAGTAGTTTTTCGGGAGCGGGAGCGGGTGAGCAGTTCTTC. Encoded protein: CASSFSGAGAGEQFF.

The chain links TRBV5-6 to TRBJ2-7; TRBD2 might be the D (6 bases). V was trimmed by 1 base and J by 1 base, leaving 18 bases between them. This CDR3 is built from 17 residues. Germline V lookup: CDR1 SGHDT, CDR2 YYEEEE. CDR3 region: CASSLYTGGLDSYEQYF. The CDR3 DNA follows: TGTGCCAGCAGCTTGTATACCGGGGGACTTGATTCCTACGAGCAGTACTTC.

This clone has only a few counts. Other DNA variants within this sample encode the same CDR3. The chain's CDR3 is CASSQDRVGVYEQYF. In nucleotides, the CDR3 is TGCGCCAGCAGCCAAGACAGGGTGGGGGTTTACGAGCAGTACTTC. The chain carries TRBV4-1 and TRBJ2-7; D possibly uses TRBD1 or TRBD2 (5 bases each). CDR3 size: 15 residues. Germline CDR1 and CDR2: MGHRA and YSYEKL. The V gene lost 0 bases and the J gene lost 4 bases, with 13 bases spanning the gap.

This chain connects TRBV1 to TRBJ2-1. TRBV1 corresponds to a pseudogene. The CDR3 runs 13 residues. Here the CDR3 reads CTSSQSAYNEQFF. For the CDR3, the DNA is TGCACCAGCAGCCAATCGGCTTACAATGAGCAGTTCTTC.

The chain is built from TRBV2 and TRBJ1-4, with TRBD1 as a possible D gene (5 bases). There are 14 residues in the CDR3. V gave up 6 bases and J gave up 6 bases, with 14 bases separating them. The germline V gene encodes CDR1 SNHLY and CDR2 FYNNEI. CDR3 nucleotide sequence: TGTGCCAGCAGGGGGGACCGATCTCATGAAAAACTGTTTTTT. Translating gives CASRGDRSHEKLFF.